This T cell receptor (beta chain) appears in the sequencing data of a study of blood T cell repertoires in COVID-19. The CDR3 contains 12 residues. Germline CDR1 and CDR2: SGHTA and FQGNSA. V lost 5 bases and J lost 5, with 10 bases in between. The table came from immunoSEQ multiplex PCR; TCRdb's copy has only in-frame clones and leaves some out. The table has nearly 200,000 clones, about 88% seen once. V usage is TRBV7-2 and J usage is TRBJ2-7; weak D call: TRBD1 (5 bases). The sequence derives from a woman in her thirties or forties who had recovered from COVID-19. The sample taken for sequencing was peripheral blood. CDR3 nucleotides: TGTGCCAGCAGCAGACAGTTCGACGAGCAGTACTTC. Translating gives CASSRQFDEQYF.